This T cell receptor (beta chain) was captured by sequencing in a study of spatial heterogeneity in lung cancer. Study details: Sequenced were any available follow-up PBMC samples, which had been obtained a median of around 2 years after resection. An average of more than ten raw reads was observed per unique TCR and UMI combination.

This clonotype was counted many times. Its antigen is unidentified. TCRdb reprocessed the 5' RACE reads via MiXCR and lists one record per CDR3 protein. The data show around 110,000 distinct CDR3 sequences, more than 10% seen once. This CDR3 region has 14 residues. The V gene's germline CDR1 is SEHNR and CDR2 FQNEAQ (reference sequence). V gave up 1 base and J gave up 3 bases, with 10 bases separating them. As to time point: blood at routine non-recurrence follow-up after resection. Whole RNA, isolated from tumor, nontumor lung or frozen PBMC, was sequenced without prior sorting. Study conclusions and caveats: Whereas they appeared in blood less at follow-up, ubiquitous expanded tumor TCRs appeared there more at resection.

This TCR came from a male donor with early-stage non-small cell lung cancer. The sample consisted of PBMCs, taken at follow-up. The chain links TRBV7-9 to TRBJ2-7, with a weak D call TRBD2 (5 bases). CDR3 sequence reads: CASSLDGGYYEQYF. The CDR3 DNA reads as TGTGCCAGCAGCTTAGATGGAGGCTACTACGAGCAGTACTTC.